The 5 T cell receptor beta chains below were found in one sample sequenced in a study of beta chain features in type 1 diabetes. The investigators reverse transcribed all of the isolated RNA, so they sequenced expressed TCRB transcripts. Produced via immunoSEQ multiplex PCR; TCRdb's table is partial and in-frame only. The sample yields about 240,000 clones, about 26% seen once. The sample was central memory CD4+ T cells from blood. Receptors originate from a man younger than 40 in good health.

J is TRBJ2-1 and V is TRBV10-3, with D maybe TRBD2 (5 bases). The CDR3 spans 13 residues. The germline V gene has CDR1 ENHRY and CDR2 SYGVKD. Trimming left V 1 base short and J 8 bases short, with 9 bases between. The CDR3 reads CAISEFEGDEQFF. CDR3 coding DNA: TGTGCCATCAGTGAGTTTGAGGGAGATGAGCAGTTCTTC.

The V call is TRBV6-5, the J call TRBJ2-1, with 11 nucleotides matching TRBD1. Trimming took 5 bases from V and 7 from J; bases not matched to a gene: 4. The CDR3 spans 14 residues. The germline CDR1 and CDR2 sequences are MNHEY and SVGAGI. CDR3 DNA sequence: TGTGCCAGCAGTAGGGACAGGGGGGGGAATGAGCAGTTCTTC. It is translated as CASSRDRGGNEQFF.

This clone has just a few counts. V gene TRBV30 combines with J gene TRBJ2-7; TRBD2 might be the D (6 bases). The CDR3 has 14 residues. Germline CDR1 is GTSNPN and CDR2 is SVGIG (reference sequence). Trimming pared 2 bases from V and 1 base from J, leaving 12 bases between. For the CDR3, the DNA is TGTGCCTGGAGTCTAACTAGCTTTTCCTACGAGCAGTACTTC. This codes for CAWSLTSFSYEQYF.

V usage is TRBV19 and J usage is TRBJ2-2, with D unclear. This CDR3 contains 14 residues. Trimming stripped 1 base from V and 5 bases from J, with 8 bases between. The germline V gene has CDR1 LNHDA and CDR2 SQIVND (reference sequence). The CDR3 coding sequence is TGTGCCAGTAGTATAGGAGTCCCGACCGGGGAGCTGTTTTTT. Translation gives CASSIGVPTGELFF.

Of note for this clone: The same CDR3 arises from other DNA sequences in this sample as well. The chain carries TRBV5-4 and TRBJ2-7, with TRBD2 matching 7 bases. The CDR3 spans 13 residues. The ends lost 0 bases at V and 6 bases at J; junction bases unmatched: 3. The V gene's germline CDR1 is SGHNT and CDR2 YYREEE (reference sequence). CDR3 amino acids: CASSLASGGEQYF. CDR3 nucleotide sequence: TGTGCCAGCAGCTTGGCGTCGGGAGGCGAGCAGTACTTC.